The clone carrying this TCR beta chain has just a few counts. Its antigen is undetermined. This record belongs to a study of OX40 agonist ivuxolimab in advanced cancers. The wider study: Patients were dosed intravenously with ivuxolimab at 0.01 to 10 mg/kg every 2 weeks. Study-level findings and limits: Antigens targeted by the expanded peripheral T cells were not determined. Expanded clones were, on average, more numerous in CD8+ T cells than in CD4+.

The repertoire was sequenced with immunoSEQ multiplex PCR; TCRdb's copy has only in-frame clones and lacks some. This sample has about 24,000 clones, with around two thirds found just once. V shed 0 bases and J shed 1 base, with 12 bases lying between them. The V gene's germline CDR1 is PRHDT and CDR2 FYEKMQ (reference sequence). This CDR3 comprises 16 residues. J is TRBJ1-2 and V is TRBV13; D is unclear. This TCR was recovered from an adult with an advanced solid tumor such as melanoma, head and neck, liver or kidney cancer. The sample consisted of CD4+ or CD8+ T cells sorted from blood, taken in a trial of the OX40 agonist ivuxolimab. The CDR3 DNA is TGTGCCAGCAGCTTAGGAGGAGGGTTTATTAACTATGGCTACACCTTC. It translates to CASSLGGGFINYGYTF. Together with reference TRBV13 and TRBJ1-2, the CDR3 gives the full variable domain: AAGVIQSPRHLIKEKRETATLKCYPIPRHDTVYWYQQGPGQDPQFLISFYEKMQSDKGSIPDRFSAQQFSDYHSELNMSSLELGDSALYFCASSLGGGFINYGYTFGSGTRLTVV.